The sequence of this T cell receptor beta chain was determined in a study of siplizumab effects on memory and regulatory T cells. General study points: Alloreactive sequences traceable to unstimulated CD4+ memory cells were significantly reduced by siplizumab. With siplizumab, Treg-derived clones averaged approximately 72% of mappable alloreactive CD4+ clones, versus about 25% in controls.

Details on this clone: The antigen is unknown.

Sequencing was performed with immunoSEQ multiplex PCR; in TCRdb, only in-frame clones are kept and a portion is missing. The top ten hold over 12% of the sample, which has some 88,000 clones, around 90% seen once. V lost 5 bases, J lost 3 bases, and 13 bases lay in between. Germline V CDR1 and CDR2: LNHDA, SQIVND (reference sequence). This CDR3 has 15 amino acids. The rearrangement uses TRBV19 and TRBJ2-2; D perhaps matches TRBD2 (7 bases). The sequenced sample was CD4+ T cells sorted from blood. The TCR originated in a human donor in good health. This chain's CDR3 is CASSSRGADTGELFF. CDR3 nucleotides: TGTGCCAGTAGTTCCCGGGGGGCTGACACCGGGGAGCTGTTTTTT.